A single sample is the source of the 18 T cell receptor beta chains below, sequenced in a study of blood T cells in healthy people across ages. Next came a second PCR, run for about 6 to 12 cycles, which used a sample-barcoded 5' primer along with a J-beta primer mix. TCRdb redid the calling of the 5' RACE reads with MiXCR, one entry per CDR3 protein. The table lists around 800,000 distinct CDR3 sequences, 40% to 50% of them singletons. The sample was blood. The source is a man in his sixties in good health.

This chain links TRBV24-1 with TRBJ1-5; 7 nucleotides align to TRBD1. CDR1 and CDR2 (germline): KGHDR, SFDVKD. The CDR3 loop spans 16 amino acids. J lost 1 base, V lost 3 bases, and 5 bases had no gene match. The CDR3 loop is CATSDRQGGSNQPQHF. CDR3 DNA: TGTGCCACCAGTGATCGACAGGGCGGGAGCAATCAGCCCCAGCATTTT.

The J gene is TRBJ1-2, the V gene TRBV7-2; 9 nucleotides align to TRBD1. CDR3 size: 14 residues. The germline V gene has CDR1 SGHTA and CDR2 FQGNSA. CDR3 sequence reads: CASRDRESDYGYTF. As DNA, the CDR3 is TGTGCTAGCCGGGACAGGGAATCGGACTATGGCTACACCTTC.

The table lists this clonotype with many counts. The chain uses TRBV29-1 and TRBJ1-2; TRBD1 agrees at 11 bases. V trimming: 6 bases; J trimming: 4 bases; junction bases outside the gene matches: 10. Germline lookup yields CDR1 SQVTM and CDR2 ANQGSEA. CDR3 size: 15 residues. The CDR3 coding sequence is TGCAGCGTCCTCTCTACCGGGACAGGGGGCTATGGCTACACCTTC. Encoded protein: CSVLSTGTGGYGYTF.

The rearrangement joins TRBV20-1 to TRBJ2-3, with 8 positions matching TRBD2. V lost 5 bases and J lost 0; bases outside the gene matches: 16. CDR3 length: 18 residues. Germline-derived CDR1 and CDR2 are DFQATT and SNEGSKA (reference sequence). The chain's CDR3 is CSAEARNLGGGSTDTQYF. The CDR3 DNA sequence: TGCAGTGCTGAAGCTAGGAACCTAGGCGGGGGGAGCACAGATACGCAGTATTTT.

V gene TRBV6-6 combines with J gene TRBJ2-7; tentatively, D is TRBD1 or TRBD2 (5 bases each). The V gene's germline CDR1 is MNHNY and CDR2 SVGAGI (reference sequence). CDR3 length equals 15 residues. Trimming pared 5 bases from V and 0 bases from J, leaving 14 bases between. The CDR3 nucleotides are TGTGCCAGCAGTGAGGGACGTAAGATCTCCTACGAGCAGTACTTC. Its protein is CASSEGRKISYEQYF.

V gene TRBV12-3 or TRBV12-4 combines with J gene TRBJ1-1; D remains ambiguous. CDR3 size: 15 residues. The V end lost 5 bases, the J end lost 1 base, and 14 bases lay between the germline ends. The CDR3 region is CASSKILMGNTEAFF. CDR3 coding DNA: TGTGCCAGCAGTAAGATCTTGATGGGGAACACTGAAGCTTTCTTT.

This clonotype was seen just once. The chain couples TRBV7-9 to TRBJ2-5; 8 bases are shared with TRBD1. CDR3 length: 12 residues. Per the germline V gene, CDR1 is SEHNR and CDR2 is FQNEAQ (reference sequence). V lost 4 bases and J lost 9; bases outside the gene matches: 4. DNA of the CDR3: TGTGCCAGCAGCTCCGACAGGGGCTCCCAGTACTTC. This encodes CASSSDRGSQYF.

In DNA form, the CDR3 reads TGTGCCACCAGCAGAGTAACTACCTCCAAAAAACACACAGATACGCAGTATTTT. Translated, it gives CATSRVTTSKKHTDTQYF. The V gene is TRBV15, the J gene TRBJ2-3, with D hard to call. From germline, CDR1 is LNHNV and CDR2 YYDKDF (reference sequence). V shed 1 base and J shed 2 bases, with 19 bases lying between them. This CDR3 spans 18 amino acids.

DNA of the CDR3: TGTGCCAGTAGTATCGGACAGGGGCGCTCCTACGAGCAGTACTTC. The encoded protein is CASSIGQGRSYEQYF. This chain links TRBV19 with TRBJ2-7; 9 bases match TRBD1. The CDR3 consists of 15 residues. The V and J ends lost 3 bases and 0 bases, in that order; junction bases with no gene match: 3. The germline CDR1 and CDR2 sequences are LNHDA and SQIVND (reference sequence).

The chain recombines TRBV3-1 with TRBJ1-2, with TRBD1 as a possible D gene (5 bases). Germline V lookup: CDR1 LGHDT, CDR2 YNNKEL (reference sequence). Trimming stripped 1 base from V and 1 base from J, with 10 bases between. The CDR3 is 15 amino acids. The DNA for the CDR3 is TGTGCCAGCAGCCAAGTGCCAGGGAGTAACTATGGCTACACCTTC. It is translated as CASSQVPGSNYGYTF.

V and J are TRBV4-3 and TRBJ2-1; 13 positions agree with TRBD2. This CDR3 is built from 16 residues. The germline CDR1 and CDR2 sequences are LGHNA and YSLEER. V was pared by 1 base and J by 7 bases, with 4 bases of the junction left unmatched. In DNA, the CDR3 is TGCGCCAGCAGCCAAGCACTAGCGGGGGGGCAAAATGAGCAGTTCTTC. Translated, it gives CASSQALAGGQNEQFF.

V usage is TRBV4-3 and J usage is TRBJ2-3; TRBD2 matches at 12 bases. Trimming cost V 0 bases and J 7 bases; bases outside gene matches: 8. The CDR3 is 17 residues long. Looked up from germline, CDR1 is LGHNA and CDR2 is YSLEER. The CDR3 DNA reads TGCGCCAGCAGCCAAGAGCCTAGCGGGGGGGCGAAGTATACGCAGTATTTT. As protein: CASSQEPSGGAKYTQYF.

This chain connects TRBV29-1 to TRBJ2-1, with TRBD1 as a possible D gene (5 bases). The CDR3 totals 14 residues. Germline V gene lookup returns CDR1 SQVTM and CDR2 ANQGSEA. Trimming pared 3 bases from V and 3 bases from J, leaving 12 bases between. The CDR3 DNA reads TGCAGCGTTGACGCCGACAGAGACTACAATGAGCAGTTCTTC. Translated, it gives CSVDADRDYNEQFF.

This clonotype was seen more than once but under ten times. The CDR3 region is CATSRVGNTEAFF. CDR3 in DNA: TGTGCCACCAGCAGAGTCGGGAACACTGAAGCTTTCTTT. V usage is TRBV15 and J usage is TRBJ1-1; D not certain. CDR1 is LNHNV and CDR2 is YYDKDF in the germline V gene (reference sequence). This CDR3 has 13 amino acids. Trimming pared 1 base from V and 1 base from J, leaving 4 bases between.

This chain links TRBV6-2 or TRBV6-3 with TRBJ2-3; D is ambiguous. CDR3 length equals 12 residues. Germline V gene lookup returns CDR1 MNHEY and CDR2 SVGEGT. V was pared by 5 bases and J by 6 bases, with 9 bases between. The CDR3 sequence: CASSSSKDTQYF. In DNA form, the CDR3 reads TGTGCCAGCAGTAGTTCCAAGGATACGCAGTATTTT.

This clonotype occurred a few times. The chain is built from TRBV12-3 or TRBV12-4 and TRBJ1-2; weak D call: TRBD1 (6 bases). V was trimmed by 0 bases and J by 7 bases, leaving 12 bases between them. The CDR3 is 14 residues long. Written as DNA, the CDR3 is TGTGCCAGCAGTTTAGCGGTATCAGGGGCTGGCTACACCTTC. It codes for CASSLAVSGAGYTF.

This clonotype came up a few times. The chain links TRBV7-2 to TRBJ2-1; no definite D call. Germline lookup yields CDR1 SGHTA and CDR2 FQGNSA. Trimming left V 7 bases short and J 1 base short, with 11 bases between. This CDR3 region has 14 residues. The CDR3 is CASTRDKSYNEQFF. CDR3 DNA: TGTGCCAGCACCCGAGACAAGTCCTACAATGAGCAGTTCTTC.

There are a few counts of this clonotype. The CDR3 DNA sequence: TGTGCCAGCAGATTCTGGGATGGCTACACCTTC. Translating it yields CASRFWDGYTF. The V call is TRBV6-2 or TRBV6-3, the J call TRBJ1-2; the D is unclear. Looked up from germline, CDR1 is MNHEY and CDR2 is SVGEGT. V gave up 6 bases and J gave up 6 bases, with 8 bases separating them. CDR3 length: 11 residues.